This T cell receptor beta chain derives from a study of response to subunit inactivated influenza vaccine. CDR1 is SGDLS and CDR2 is YYNGEE in the germline V gene. This CDR3 spans 14 amino acids. The V end was cut by 1 base, the J end by 5 bases, with 7 bases between. TCRdb called the RT-PCR reads again in MiXCR, with one record for every CDR3 protein. The table lists about 540,000 distinct CDR3 sequences, approximately 20% of them singletons. This sample also appeared in a second study, on T cells expressing NK-cell markers. As reported in that work: Synthesis of TCR beta cDNA relied on 5'RACE template switching carrying UMIs. Sequencing of TCR beta repertoires drew on sorted CD3+CD56+NKG2C+, CD3+CD56+NKG2C- and CD3+CD56-NKG2C+ T cells. Several donors' CD3+CD56-NKG2C+ cells were dominated by the same clonotypes. Expanded clones of NKG2C+ T cells had an unclear HCMV specificity.

V gene TRBV9 combines with J gene TRBJ1-6; tentative D call: TRBD1 (6 bases). The receptor was isolated from a man aged 45-65 years who received an inactivated influenza vaccine. The sequenced sample was CD4+ T cells sorted from PBMCs, obtained about 11 days after vaccination. This CDR3 is CASSVNRDNSPLHF. In DNA form, the CDR3 reads TGTGCCAGCAGCGTAAACAGGGATAATTCACCCCTCCACTTT. The full variable domain, its missing parts supplied by reference TRBV9 and TRBJ1-6, is DSGVTQTPKHLITATGQRVTLRCSPRSGDLSVYWYQQSLDQGLQFLIQYYNGEERAKGNILERFSAQQFPDLHSELNLSSLELGDSALYFCASSVNRDNSPLHFGNGTRLTVT.